The T cell receptor (beta chain) described here comes from a study of blood T cell repertoires in COVID-19. The wider study: Sites across the United States, Italy and Spain contributed samples from acute and convalescent COVID-19. In each case, the material was cDNA or gDNA derived from T cells, B-cell-depleted T cells, or PBMCs.

The CDR3 runs to 13 residues. CDR1 and CDR2 (germline): GTSNPN, SVGIG (reference sequence). V lost 1 base and J lost 6, with 10 bases in between. The participants were between roughly 18 and 100 years old and came from 24 US areas. Generated by immunoSEQ multiplex PCR, the TCRdb table keeps only in-frame clones and is missing some. This sample has approximately 380,000 clones, with 90% to 95% found just once. The TCR originated in a middle-aged woman who had been exposed to COVID-19. The rearrangement links TRBV30 to TRBJ1-3; D is ambiguous. Material for sequencing was PBMCs or T cells enriched from blood (not recorded which). The CDR3 DNA is TGTGCCTGGAGTGCCTTTCAGATAAACACCATATATTTT. Protein product: CAWSAFQINTIYF.